This T cell receptor beta chain came from a study of shared clonotypes between healthy human individuals. Study observations and caveats: In this cohort, only blood was sampled, and tissue repertoires likely differ. Estimated richness values were generally larger in naive subsets than in memory subsets.

Naivety among CD8 cells was defined by CD45RO negativity and positive CCR7 selection, thereby excluding terminally differentiated effector memory CD45RA+ cells. Those who donated were healthy HIV-negative adults, with no recent acute infections or vaccinations reported. Every donor, a Caucasian adult, lived in Nashville, Tennessee. Sequencing used immunoSEQ multiplex PCR; TCRdb keeps in-frame clones, though not all of them. The sample lists hundreds of thousands of clones; around 96% were seen once. A word on this clone: Its antigen is not known.

The source is a woman in her thirties in good health. The specimen sequenced was naive CD8+ T cells sorted from blood.

The CDR3 DNA sequence: TGTGCCAGCAGTTTTACTAGATCCGAGCAGTACTTC. Amino acid sequence: CASSFTRSEQYF. The chain joins TRBV14 to TRBJ2-7; tentative D call: TRBD2 (5 bases). Trimming cost V 6 bases and J 6 bases, with 12 bases left between them. The germline gives CDR1 SGHDN, CDR2 FVKESK. CDR3 size: 12 residues.